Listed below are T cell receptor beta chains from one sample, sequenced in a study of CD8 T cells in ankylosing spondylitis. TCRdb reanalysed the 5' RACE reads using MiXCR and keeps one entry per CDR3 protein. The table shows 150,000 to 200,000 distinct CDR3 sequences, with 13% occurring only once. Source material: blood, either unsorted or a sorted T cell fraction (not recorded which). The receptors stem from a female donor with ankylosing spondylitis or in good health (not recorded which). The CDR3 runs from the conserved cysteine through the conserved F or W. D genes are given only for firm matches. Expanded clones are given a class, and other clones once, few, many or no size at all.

DNA: TGCAGTGCTAGTAAGCGGTCGGGTCCGGGCGATACGCAGTATTTT
CDR3: CSASKRSGPGDTQYF
length: 15
D: .
J: TRBJ2-3
size: few
V: TRBV20-1

DNA: TGTGCCAGCAGCTTAGTTCAGGGCTCCGAGCAGTACTTC
CDR3: CASSLVQGSEQYF
length: 13
D: .
J: TRBJ2-7
size: many
V: TRBV11-3

DNA: TGCGCCAGCAGCGTCTCCCCGGGGGCCACAGATACGCAGTATTTT
CDR3: CASSVSPGATDTQYF
length: 15
D: .
J: TRBJ2-3
size: many
V: TRBV5-1

DNA: TGTGCCAGCAGTTTACGATCGGGGAGGGAGCTGTTTTTT
CDR3: CASSLRSGRELFF
length: 13
D: .
J: TRBJ2-2
size: many
V: TRBV27

DNA: TGCGCCAGCAGCCAAGATCCCCTCTCCGGGACAGGGGGTGAAAAACTGTTTTTT
CDR3: CASSQDPLSGTGGEKLFF
length: 18
D: TRBD1
J: TRBJ1-4
size: many
V: TRBV4-3

DNA: TGTGCCAGCAGCTACCAGGGTTCGGGGGGTCAGCCCCAGCATTTT
CDR3: CASSYQGSGGQPQHF
length: 15
D: .
J: TRBJ1-5
size: many
V: TRBV7-2

DNA: TGCAGTGCCCCACTAGCGGGACTAAATGAGCAGTTCTTC
CDR3: CSAPLAGLNEQFF
length: 13
D: TRBD2
J: TRBJ2-1
size: many
V: TRBV20-1

DNA: TGTGCCAGCAGCTTCCCGGAGGCCCTCTACAATGAGCAGTTCTTC
CDR3: CASSFPEALYNEQFF
length: 15
D: .
J: TRBJ2-1
size: .
V: TRBV7-9

DNA: TGTGCCAGCAGCTTAGAGCAGGGAAGGTACACTGAAGCTTTCTTT
CDR3: CASSLEQGRYTEAFF
length: 15
D: .
J: TRBJ1-1
size: .
V: TRBV7-2

DNA: TGCGCCAGCGGACCGGGCCTCAAGGGGGAAAAACTGTTTTTT
CDR3: CASGPGLKGEKLFF
length: 14
D: .
J: TRBJ1-4
size: few
V: TRBV5-1

DNA: TGTGCCACCCAACTAGCGGGAGTCTACAATGAGCAGTTCTTC
CDR3: CATQLAGVYNEQFF
length: 14
D: TRBD2
J: TRBJ2-1
size: few
V: TRBV12-3/TRBV12-4

DNA: TGTGCCAGCAGCAAGGACCCGGACGGGGAGCTGTTTTTT
CDR3: CASSKDPDGELFF
length: 13
D: .
J: TRBJ2-2
size: many
V: TRBV7-8

DNA: TGTGCCAGCAGCTTAGCCGCAGCGGGGCTCAATGAGCAGCTCTTC
CDR3: CASSLAAAGLNEQLF
length: 15
D: TRBD2
J: TRBJ2-1
size: .
V: TRBV7-9

DNA: TGTGCCAGCAGCCAATTAGCAGGGTCGGATGGCTACACCTTC
CDR3: CASSQLAGSDGYTF
length: 14
D: .
J: TRBJ1-2
size: .
V: TRBV16

DNA: TGCAGTACCACTAGGGGCGGAGGGAATCAGCCCCAGCATTTT
CDR3: CSTTRGGGNQPQHF
length: 14
D: .
J: TRBJ1-5
size: many
V: TRBV20-1

DNA: TGTGCCAGCAGCGTACTCCCGACAGGTGTATTGAACACTGAAGCTTTCTTT
CDR3: CASSVLPTGVLNTEAFF
length: 17
D: .
J: TRBJ1-1
size: few
V: TRBV9

DNA: TGTGCCAGCACCGAGGGGCGGGTAATGAACACTGAAGCTTTCTTT
CDR3: CASTEGRVMNTEAFF
length: 15
D: .
J: TRBJ1-1
size: many
V: TRBV27

DNA: TGTGCCAGCAGCTGGGGACAGGCTGAGACCCAGTACTTC
CDR3: CASSWGQAETQYF
length: 13
D: TRBD1
J: TRBJ2-5
size: .
V: TRBV12-3/TRBV12-4

DNA: TGTGCCACCAGCAGAGAGCGGGGAAACAGGGGGCGCGGAGGTCAGCCCCAGCATTTT
CDR3: CATSRERGNRGRGGQPQHF
length: 19
D: TRBD1
J: TRBJ1-5
size: few
V: TRBV15

DNA: TGCGCCAGCAGCCCTGGACAGGTGTTCGACGAGCAGTACTTC
CDR3: CASSPGQVFDEQYF
length: 14
D: TRBD1
J: TRBJ2-7
size: many
V: TRBV5-1

DNA: TGCGCCAGCAGCTTCCTCGATAATGAGCAGTTCTTC
CDR3: CASSFLDNEQFF
length: 12
D: .
J: TRBJ2-1
size: .
V: TRBV5-1

DNA: TGCAGTGCTAGGAACAGGGGGCGCAATGAGCAGTTCTTC
CDR3: CSARNRGRNEQFF
length: 13
D: TRBD1
J: TRBJ2-1
size: .
V: TRBV20-1

DNA: TGTGCCAGCAGCCCGGGGGGGGCGAACACTGAAGCTTTCTTT
CDR3: CASSPGGANTEAFF
length: 14
D: .
J: TRBJ1-1
size: .
V: TRBV7-2

DNA: TGCAGCGTGGGGGGGACAGGGGGCCTAACCGGGGAGCTGTTTTTT
CDR3: CSVGGTGGLTGELFF
length: 15
D: TRBD1
J: TRBJ2-2
size: few
V: TRBV29-1

DNA: TGCGCCAGCAGCTTGGTCGCGGGAGGGCCACAGTACTACAATGAGCAGTTCTTC
CDR3: CASSLVAGGPQYYNEQFF
length: 18
D: TRBD2
J: TRBJ2-1
size: many
V: TRBV5-1

DNA: TGCAGTGCTAGGGAGCTAGCGAAGGCATGCGAGCAGTACTTC
CDR3: CSARELAKACEQYF
length: 14
D: .
J: TRBJ2-7
size: .
V: TRBV20-1

DNA: TGCGCCAGCAGTTCCGCTACGAACTCCTACAATGAGCAGTTCTTC
CDR3: CASSSATNSYNEQFF
length: 15
D: .
J: TRBJ2-1
size: few
V: TRBV4-1